What follows are 8 T cell receptor beta chains derived from one specimen sequenced in a study of blood T cell repertoires in COVID-19. Assay used: immunoSEQ multiplex PCR; TCRdb lists only in-frame clones, some missing. This sample has roughly 59,000 clones, with 70% to 85% found just once. Sequenced sample: peripheral blood. The receptors come from a human donor in a cohort sampled during active COVID-19.

CDR3 sequence reads: CASSFRGRPTGELFF. The CDR3 DNA sequence: TGCGCCAGCAGCTTCAGGGGGCGCCCCACCGGGGAGCTGTTTTTT. This chain uses TRBV5-1 with TRBJ2-2; 8 positions agree with TRBD1. CDR3 size: 15 residues. The trim removed 2 bases at V and 4 bases at J, leaving 4 bases unmatched. Germline CDR1 and CDR2: SGHRS and YFSETQ.

This chain links TRBV19 with TRBJ1-1, with D uncertain. The CDR3 extends over 15 amino acids. V was cut by 8 bases and J by 6 bases, with 22 bases left in between. The germline gives CDR1 LNHDA, CDR2 SQIVND (reference sequence). The CDR3 sequence: CASLGSAAGMAEAFF. CDR3 nucleotides: TGTGCCAGTCTAGGTAGTGCGGCGGGGATGGCTGAAGCTTTCTTT.

The genes are TRBV29-1 and TRBJ1-2; D is ambiguous. Trimming took 2 bases from V and 7 from J, leaving 8 bases between them. CDR3 length: 11 amino acids. Germline assignment: CDR1 SQVTM and CDR2 ANQGSEA. The CDR3 protein is CSVESGSGYTF. DNA for the CDR3: TGCAGCGTTGAATCCGGGAGTGGCTACACCTTC.

In its sample, this clone was seen once. The chain couples TRBV6-5 to TRBJ2-1, with 9 nucleotides matching TRBD2. Trimming removed 5 bases from V and 5 bases from J; junction bases left unmatched: 1. Germline V CDR1 and CDR2: MNHEY, SVGAGI. The CDR3 contains 13 residues. For the CDR3, the DNA is TGTGCCAGCAGTAGGACTAGCGACAATGAGCAGTTCTTC. Residues: CASSRTSDNEQFF.

The chain is built from TRBV7-2 and TRBJ2-7, with TRBD2 identical over 9 bases. CDR1 SGHTA and CDR2 FQGNSA come from the germline V gene. After removal of 5 bases from V and 2 bases from J, the junction contained 10 bases not matched to a gene. CDR3 size: 16 residues. The CDR3, as DNA: TGTGCCAGCAGCCTATCCGGGACTAGCATCACCTACGAGCAGTACTTC. As protein: CASSLSGTSITYEQYF.

The chain uses TRBV5-6 and TRBJ1-5; 7 nucleotides align to TRBD1. Germline V CDR1 and CDR2: SGHDT, YYEEEE. V was pared by 3 bases and J by 6 bases, with 12 bases of the junction left unmatched. The CDR3 is made up of 16 amino acids. The CDR3 DNA sequence: TGTGCCAGCAGCTCCTCGACAGGGAGGTATAGTCAGCCCCAGCATTTT. Translation: CASSSSTGRYSQPQHF.

The chain carries TRBV7-9 and TRBJ1-1, with D possibly TRBD1 on 6 matching bases. The V end was cut by 5 bases, the J end by 5 bases, with 9 bases between. From germline, CDR1 is SEHNR and CDR2 FQNEAQ (reference sequence). The CDR3 extends over 12 amino acids. The CDR3 protein is CASSRQVTEAFF. For the CDR3, the DNA is TGTGCCAGCAGCCGACAGGTTACTGAAGCTTTCTTT.

The chain recombines TRBV6-4 with TRBJ2-2; the match to TRBD1 covers 8 bases. The CDR3 runs to 15 residues. The junction had 8 bases not matched to a gene; V was cut back by 6 bases and J by 5 bases. Germline V gene lookup returns CDR1 MRHNA and CDR2 SNTAGT. The CDR3 here is CASRRDRGQTGELFF. DNA for the CDR3: TGTGCCAGCAGGAGAGACAGGGGTCAAACCGGGGAGCTGTTTTTT.